The 7 T cell receptor beta chains in this list originate from one sample, sequenced in a study of T cells after yellow fever vaccination. TCRdb ran MiXCR on the 5' RACE reads and lists one entry per CDR3 protein. In the table there are under 300,000 distinct CDR3 sequences, over 10% of which are singletons. The sample consisted of CD4+ T cells sorted from PBMCs, taken 45 days after the yellow fever booster vaccination. The source of these receptors is a man younger than 40 who received the YFV17D yellow fever vaccine.

This clonotype showed up just a few times. This chain joins TRBV5-1 and TRBJ1-5, with 7 bases matching TRBD1. From germline, CDR1 is SGHRS and CDR2 YFSETQ. V lost 0 bases to trimming and J lost 3 bases; unmatched junction nucleotides: 6. The CDR3 sequence is 16 residues long. For the CDR3, the DNA is TGCGCCAGCAGCTTGGGAGGGACAGACAACAATCAGCCCCAGCATTTT. Translating it yields CASSLGGTDNNQPQHF.

V usage is TRBV4-2 and J usage is TRBJ2-5; a possible D gene is TRBD2 (5 bases). CDR1 is LGHNA, CDR2 YNFKEQ, per germline. The V end lost 3 bases, the J end lost 1 base, and 12 bases lay between the germline ends. The CDR3 runs to 15 residues. CDR3 DNA sequence: TGTGCCAGCAGCCAGAAGAGGGATTTCCAAGAGACCCAGTACTTC. Translation gives CASSQKRDFQETQYF.

The chain couples TRBV11-2 to TRBJ1-5; D ambiguous. V lost 5 bases and J 7 bases, leaving 12 bases between the germline ends. CDR1 SGHAT and CDR2 FQNNGV come from the germline V gene. The CDR3 consists of 13 residues. The DNA of the CDR3 is TGTGCCAGCAGCCCCGAGCGGAGCCAGCCCCAGCATTTT. Translating gives CASSPERSQPQHF.

The chain joins TRBV7-9 to TRBJ2-1; 10 nucleotides match TRBD2. Losses at the gene ends were 5 bases for V and 9 bases for J; bases not matched to a gene: 10. CDR3 length: 15 residues. Germline lookup yields CDR1 SEHNR and CDR2 FQNEAQ (reference sequence). CDR3 amino acids: CASSRIQREGSEQFF. The CDR3 bases are TGTGCCAGCAGCCGGATCCAGCGGGAGGGGAGTGAGCAGTTCTTC.

This clonotype showed up just a few times. V is TRBV10-3 and J is TRBJ2-3, with a tentative D call TRBD2 (5 bases). The CDR3 length is 13 residues. Trimming cost V 7 bases and J 2 bases, with 10 bases left between them. Germline V lookup: CDR1 ENHRY, CDR2 SYGVKD. CDR3 coding DNA: TGTGCCATCACGGAGCGGCCCACAGATACGCAGTATTTT. This codes for CAITERPTDTQYF.

The chain couples TRBV15 to TRBJ2-2, with 7 bases aligning to TRBD2. CDR1 LNHNV and CDR2 YYDKDF come from the germline V gene (reference sequence). Trimming took 0 bases from V and 2 from J; bases not matched to a gene: 3. This CDR3 has 16 amino acids. The CDR3 coding sequence is TGTGCCACCAGCAGAGAAGCGGGGTCCAACACCGGGGAGCTGTTTTTT. This gives the protein CATSREAGSNTGELFF.

This sequence joins TRBV2 and TRBJ1-2; the D gene is possibly TRBD1 (6 bases). V lost 0 bases and J lost 6, with 14 bases in between. Germline V gene data show CDR1 as SNHLY and CDR2 as FYNNEI. This CDR3 contains 15 residues. The chain's CDR3 is CASSEAGADIHGYTF. The CDR3 DNA is TGTGCCAGCAGTGAAGCGGGGGCCGACATCCATGGCTACACCTTC.